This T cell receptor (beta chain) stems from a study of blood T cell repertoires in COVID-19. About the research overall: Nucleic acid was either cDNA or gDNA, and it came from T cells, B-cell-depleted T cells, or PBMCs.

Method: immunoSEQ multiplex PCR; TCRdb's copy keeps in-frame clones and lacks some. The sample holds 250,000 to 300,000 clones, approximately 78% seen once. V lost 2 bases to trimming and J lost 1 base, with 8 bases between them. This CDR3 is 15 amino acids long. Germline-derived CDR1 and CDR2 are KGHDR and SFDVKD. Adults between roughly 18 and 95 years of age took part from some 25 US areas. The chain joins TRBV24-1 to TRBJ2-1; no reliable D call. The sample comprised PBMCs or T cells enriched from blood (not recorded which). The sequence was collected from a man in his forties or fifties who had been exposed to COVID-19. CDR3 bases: TGTGCCACCAGTGATTCGAGCTCTTCCTACAATGAGCAGTTCTTC. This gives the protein CATSDSSSSYNEQFF.